This TCR beta chain was captured by sequencing in a study of blood T cell repertoires in COVID-19. Study in general: Donors in the United States, Italy and Spain gave samples during acute or convalescent COVID-19. Sources were T cells, B-cell-depleted T cells, or PBMCs; the material itself was cDNA or gDNA.

The germline gives CDR1 SGHDN, CDR2 FVKESK. J lost 2 bases, V lost 4 bases, and 4 bases had no gene match. The CDR3 covers 15 residues. The Seattle patients, enrolled during active infection, were followed longitudinally. As handled by the study authors: Estimation of nucleated cell counts relied on the amplification of reference gene primers. Sequencing was performed with immunoSEQ multiplex PCR; in TCRdb, only in-frame clones are kept and a portion is missing. V and J calls and clone size are given by that table; D and trimming were obtained from the DNA. The sample carries about 230,000 clones, approximately 84% recorded once.

Material for sequencing was peripheral blood. This TCR derives from a man aged 45-60 years with COVID-19, enrolled during active disease. The V call is TRBV14, the J call TRBJ2-3; 9 nucleotides align to TRBD1. In DNA, the CDR3 is TGTGCCAGCAGCCCCCGGGACAGGGACACAGATACGCAGTATTTT. Its translation is CASSPRDRDTDTQYF.